The 18 T cell receptor beta chains given below trace back to one sample, sequenced in a study of T cell responses to AZD1222 COVID-19 vaccine. Profiled with immunoSEQ multiplex PCR; TCRdb holds only in-frame clones, not every one. Seen here are 150,000 to 200,000 clones, roughly 92% observed once, and the top ten hold under 11%. The specimen comprised peripheral blood, sampled on day 0 of AZD1222 vaccination. These receptors were taken from an adult in good health.

This clone was detected once. The chain has TRBV10-3 and TRBJ2-2; 14 bases are shared with TRBD2. Germline CDR1 reads ENHRY; CDR2 reads SYGVKD. V trimming: 4 bases; J trimming: 6 bases; junction bases outside the gene matches: 1. The CDR3 is 15 residues long. The chain's CDR3 is CAISGTSGRPGELFF. The CDR3 bases are TGTGCCATCAGTGGGACTAGCGGGAGGCCCGGGGAGCTGTTTTTT.

The chain links TRBV28 to TRBJ1-1; the D gene is possibly TRBD1 (5 bases). The V end lost 8 bases, the J end lost 0 bases, and 10 bases lay between the germline ends. Germline CDR1 and CDR2: MDHEN and SYDVKM. The CDR3 is 13 amino acids. CDR3 sequence reads: CASGGSMNTEAFF. CDR3 bases: TGTGCCAGCGGGGGTTCAATGAACACTGAAGCTTTCTTT. Together with reference TRBV28 and TRBJ1-1, the CDR3 gives the full variable domain: DVKVTQSSRYLVKRTGEKVFLECVQDMDHENMFWYRQDPGLGLRLIYFSYDVKMKEKGDIPEGYSVSREKKERFSLILESASTNQTSMYLCASGGSMNTEAFFGQGTRLTVV.

The gene calls are TRBV10-3 and TRBJ2-1; 8 bases match TRBD1. With V trimmed by 0 bases and J by 8 bases, 6 bases remained unmatched. The CDR3 is 15 residues long. Germline-derived CDR1 and CDR2 are ENHRY and SYGVKD. Written as DNA, the CDR3 is TGTGCCATCAGTGAGTCGTCAGGGGGCTTCTATGAGCAGTTCTTC. The encoded protein is CAISESSGGFYEQFF.

CDR3 in DNA: TGTGCCAGCAGCTCAAGCGCAGGGGGGTACACTGAAGCTTTCTTT. Its translation is CASSSSAGGYTEAFF. The chain has TRBV7-2 and TRBJ1-1; 7 nucleotides align to TRBD1. The V segment lost 4 bases and the J segment 3 bases; nucleotides outside the gene matches: 8. The CDR3 contains 15 residues. Germline CDR1 is SGHTA and CDR2 is FQGNSA.

The chain uses TRBV11-3 and TRBJ2-7; 9 nucleotides align to TRBD1. CDR1 is SGHNT and CDR2 is YENEEA in the germline V gene. The V and J ends lost 2 bases and 5 bases, in that order; junction bases with no gene match: 7. The CDR3 runs 15 residues. Written as DNA, the CDR3 is TGTGCCAGCAGCTTAAGGGGACAGGGACTCCACGAGCAGTACTTC. Its translation is CASSLRGQGLHEQYF.

The chain carries TRBV7-2 and TRBJ1-2; D is ambiguous. With 1 base removed from V and 3 bases from J, the gap between germline ends came to 9 bases. The CDR3 contains 14 residues. The germline V gene has CDR1 SGHTA and CDR2 FQGNSA. CDR3 sequence (DNA): TGTGCCAGCAGCTTAGTCGGCGGCGACTATGGCTACACCTTC. Amino acid sequence: CASSLVGGDYGYTF.

The chain has TRBV7-9 and TRBJ2-7; 11 bases map to TRBD2. This CDR3 region has 15 residues. Per germline, CDR1 SEHNR and CDR2 FQNEAQ (reference sequence). V lost 6 bases to trimming and J lost 6 bases; unmatched junction nucleotides: 10. CDR3 loop: CASRFTSGSRIEQYF. Written as DNA, the CDR3 is TGTGCCAGCAGGTTCACTAGCGGGAGTAGAATCGAGCAGTACTTC.

This sequence joins TRBV30 and TRBJ2-1, with 8 bases fitting TRBD2. Trimming removed 0 bases from V and 3 bases from J; junction bases left unmatched: 10. Per the germline V gene, CDR1 is GTSNPN and CDR2 is SVGIG (reference sequence). CDR3 length equals 17 residues. The CDR3 sequence is CAWSVRDSGILYNEQFF. The DNA for the CDR3 is TGTGCCTGGAGTGTACGGGATAGCGGGATTCTCTACAATGAGCAGTTCTTC.

The chain combines TRBV12-3 or TRBV12-4 with TRBJ2-7, with D unclear. Trimming took off 8 bases at V and 3 bases at J, with 14 bases between the two ends. The CDR3 totals 13 residues. CDR3 DNA sequence: TGTGCCAGCGGACCTCCATCGATCTACGAGCAGTACGTC. Its protein product is CASGPPSIYEQYV.

Written as DNA, the CDR3 is TGTGCCAGCAGTTTACGATGGAAGGGTGGGGCGAGGCAGCCCCAGCATTTT. Translating gives CASSLRWKGGARQPQHF. V gene TRBV28 combines with J gene TRBJ1-5, with a possible D match to TRBD1 (5 bases). Trimming removed 2 bases from V and 7 bases from J, with 21 bases in between. This CDR3 has 17 residues. The germline CDR1 and CDR2 sequences are MDHEN and SYDVKM. Looking up the rest from reference TRBV28 and TRBJ1-5 gives the full variable domain: DVKVTQSSRYLVKRTGEKVFLECVQDMDHENMFWYRQDPGLGLRLIYFSYDVKMKEKGDIPEGYSVSREKKERFSLILESASTNQTSMYLCASSLRWKGGARQPQHFGDGTRLSIL.

The chain joins TRBV5-1 to TRBJ2-1; the D gene could be TRBD1 or TRBD2 (6 bases each). Germline V gene data show CDR1 as SGHRS and CDR2 as YFSETQ. V was cut by 1 base and J by 9 bases, with 17 bases left in between. The CDR3 totals 15 residues. CDR3 region: CASSLSSSGGREQFF. CDR3 coding DNA: TGCGCCAGCAGCTTGAGTTCCAGTGGGGGGCGTGAGCAGTTCTTC.

Comment on this clone: The germline gene is not matched at one end of the junction; a read error may be the cause. Other nucleotide sequences in the sample specify the same CDR3. The rearrangement joins TRBV18 to TRBJ1-2; 9 nucleotides align to TRBD1. Germline V lookup: CDR1 KGHSH, CDR2 LQKENI. The CDR3 extends over 13 amino acids. The CDR3 region is CASSPRDRDGYTF. The CDR3 DNA sequence: TGTGCCAGCTCTCCACGGGACAGGGATGGCTACACCTTC.

This sequence joins TRBV2 and TRBJ1-2; D call uncertain. Germline assignment: CDR1 SNHLY and CDR2 FYNNEI. V gave up 2 bases and J gave up 4 bases, with 2 bases separating them. The CDR3 runs 11 residues. In nucleotides, the CDR3 is TGTGCCAGCAGTGAAACCTATGGCTACACCTTC. Protein: CASSETYGYTF. The full variable domain, in which reference TRBV2 and TRBJ1-2 provide the parts outside the CDR3, is EPEVTQTPSHQVTQMGQEVILRCVPISNHLYFYWYRQILGQKVEFLVSFYNNEISEKSEIFDDQFSVERPDGSNFTLKIRSTKLEDSAMYFCASSETYGYTFGSGTRLTVV.

This sequence joins TRBV11-1 and TRBJ1-2, with D perhaps TRBD1 (6 bases). The V end lost 2 bases, the J end lost 6 bases, and 16 bases lay between the germline ends. The CDR3 loop spans 15 amino acids. Germline assignment: CDR1 SGHAT and CDR2 FQDESV (reference sequence). CDR3 DNA sequence: TGTGCCAGCAGCTTACAGGCAGGGGTTCGACATGGCTACACCTTC. This codes for CASSLQAGVRHGYTF.

The CDR3 is CASSQPQYGVSNQPQHF. In DNA, the CDR3 is TGCGCCAGCAGCCAACCCCAGTACGGCGTAAGCAATCAGCCCCAGCATTTT. V is TRBV4-1 and J is TRBJ1-5; D uncertain. Germline V CDR1 and CDR2: MGHRA, YSYEKL. CDR3 length: 17 residues. V was trimmed by 2 bases and J by 1 base, leaving 15 bases between them.

This sequence joins TRBV5-7 and TRBJ1-3; the D is unclear. TRBV5-7 counts as an open reading frame of uncertain function. V was trimmed by 3 bases and J by 2 bases, leaving 18 bases between them. This CDR3 comprises 17 residues. The CDR3 DNA reads as TGTGCCAGCAGCTCCGGTTCGGGCCTTTTCCCTGGAAACACCATATATTTT. Its protein product is CASSSGSGLFPGNTIYF.

J is TRBJ2-2 and V is TRBV18, with a tentative D call TRBD2 (6 bases). The germline CDR1 and CDR2 sequences are KGHSH and LQKENI. V lost 3 bases and J 1 base, leaving 9 bases between the germline ends. The CDR3 totals 15 residues. The CDR3 DNA reads TGTGCCAGCTCACCCTTAGCGGAGAACACCGGGGAGCTGTTTTTT. This translates into CASSPLAENTGELFF.

The rearrangement joins TRBV24-1 to TRBJ1-5, with D tentatively TRBD1 (5 bases). The CDR3 is 14 amino acids. In germline, CDR1 is KGHDR, CDR2 SFDVKD. Trimming shortened V by 9 bases and J by 0 bases, and 11 bases separated the two germline ends. CDR3 protein: CATSGDYSNQPQHF. Written as DNA, the CDR3 is TGTGCCACCTCCGGGGACTATAGCAATCAGCCCCAGCATTTT.